This is a list of T cell receptor beta chains from one sample in a study of cytomegalovirus exposure and HLA in healthy donors. Sequencing was performed with immunoSEQ multiplex PCR; in TCRdb, only in-frame clones are kept and a portion is missing. The sample holds approximately 100,000 clones, around 61% seen once. Sequenced: PBMCs. Receptors were obtained from a woman aged 50 to 60 in good health and CMV-seronegative. Each CDR3 is given with its conserved first and last residue. The order of the fields is clone size, V gene, J gene, D gene, CDR3 protein, CDR3 DNA. D genes are given only for firm matches. Part of the rows lack a size; the others show once, few, many or a class for expanded clones.

>NA|TRBV5-4|TRBJ1-5|TRBD1
CASSLGQGAGQPQHF
TGTGCCAGCAGCTTGGGCCAGGGGGCTGGTCAGCCCCAGCATTTT
>NA|TRBV29-1|TRBJ1-1|TRBD1
CSVGKTGGNTEAFF
TGCAGCGTTGGTAAAACAGGGGGCAACACTGAAGCTTTCTTT
>NA|TRBV11-3|TRBJ2-5|NA
CASSLESQGETQYF
TGTGCCAGCAGCTTAGAATCGCAGGGCGAGACCCAGTACTTC
>few|TRBV7-9|TRBJ2-3|TRBD2
CASSLEYGGDTQYF
TGTGCCAGCAGCTTAGAGTACGGGGGGGATACGCAGTATTTT
>few|TRBV7-9|TRBJ1-2|NA
CASSLGRVDGYTF
TGTGCCAGCAGCTTAGGTCGGGTGGATGGCTACACCTTC
>few|TRBV15|TRBJ2-7|NA
CATSRGLDRFSTWEQYF
TGTGCCACCAGCAGAGGACTCGACAGGTTCTCTACTTGGGAGCAGTACTTC
>NA|TRBV4-1|TRBJ2-1|TRBD2
CASSQAPPGLVFYNEQFF
TGCGCCAGCAGCCAAGCTCCACCGGGACTAGTGTTCTACAATGAGCAGTTCTTC
>NA|TRBV10-3|TRBJ2-3|TRBD2
CAISEAGLADTQYF
TGTGCCATCAGTGAAGCGGGACTCGCAGATACGCAGTATTTT
>NA|TRBV5-1|TRBJ2-7|TRBD1
CASRGRGQGDEQYF
TGCGCCAGCAGAGGGCGGGGACAGGGAGACGAGCAGTACTTC
>NA|TRBV4-3|TRBJ2-3|NA
CASSQAPGTQYF
TGCGCCAGCAGCCAAGCACCTGGCACGCAGTATTTT
>NA|TRBV4-1|TRBJ1-4|TRBD1
CASSQDEDRLKLFF
TGCGCCAGCAGCCAAGATGAGGACAGGCTCAAACTGTTTTTT
>NA|TRBV2|TRBJ2-1|NA
CASSVGANSYNEQFF
TGTGCCAGCAGTGTTGGGGCCAACTCCTACAATGAGCAGTTCTTC
>NA|TRBV5-1|TRBJ2-3|NA
CASSFSAGTDTQYF
TGCGCCAGCAGCTTCTCGGCGGGAACAGATACGCAGTATTTT
>few|TRBV5-1|TRBJ1-4|TRBD1
CASSLETGGGEKLFF
TGCGCCAGCAGCTTGGAGACAGGGGGTGGTGAAAAACTGTTTTTT
>NA|TRBV5-8|TRBJ1-4|TRBD1
CASSRGQGGEKLFF
TGTGCCAGCAGCAGGGGACAGGGCGGTGAAAAACTGTTTTTT
>NA|TRBV7-2|TRBJ2-2|TRBD2
CASSLVGSGSGNTGELFF
TGTGCCAGCAGCTTAGTCGGTAGCGGGAGCGGGAACACCGGGGAGCTGTTTTTT
>NA|TRBV28|TRBJ2-4|NA
CASSLGADGNIQYF
TGTGCCAGCAGTTTAGGGGCAGATGGGAACATTCAGTACTTC
>NA|TRBV20-1|TRBJ1-2|NA
CSVYEGHTF
TGCAGTGTTTACGAGGGACATACCTTC
>NA|TRBV15|TRBJ2-1|TRBD2
CATSIPTSGPYNEQFF
TGTGCCACCAGCATACCGACTAGCGGGCCGTACAATGAGCAGTTCTTC
>NA|TRBV12-5|TRBJ2-1|NA
CASGAGTRGLYNEQFF
TGTGCTAGTGGTGCCGGGACAAGAGGCCTATACAATGAGCAGTTCTTC
>once|TRBV27|TRBJ1-1|NA
CASSIWGGTEAFF
TGTGCCAGCAGTATATGGGGGGGCACTGAAGCTTTCTTT
>few|TRBV13|TRBJ1-3|NA
CASTLQISGNTIYF
TGTGCCAGCACTTTGCAGATCTCTGGAAACACCATATATTTT
>NA|TRBV2|TRBJ2-7|NA
CASRNFEQYF
TGTGCCAGCAGGAACTTTGAGCAGTACTTC
>NA|TRBV27|TRBJ2-3|NA
CASSRLTRSSDTQYF
TGTGCCAGCAGTCGTCTGACTAGGAGCTCAGATACGCAGTATTTT
>NA|TRBV7-9|TRBJ2-1|NA
CASSFARGEQFF
TGTGCCAGCAGCTTCGCGCGGGGAGAGCAGTTCTTC
>NA|TRBV11-3|TRBJ2-5|TRBD2
CASSSLTSGRAGETQYF
TGTGCCAGCAGCTCATTAACTAGCGGGAGGGCCGGAGAGACCCAGTACTTC
>NA|TRBV7-2|TRBJ2-5|TRBD2
CASTKGLAGRQETQYF
TGTGCCAGCACCAAAGGACTAGCAGGGCGTCAAGAGACCCAGTACTTC